These 27 T cell receptor beta chains share one sample of origin, sequenced in a study of cytomegalovirus exposure and HLA in healthy donors. Use of 60 Vbeta and 13 Jbeta primers characterized the PCR. Measured with immunoSEQ multiplex PCR; TCRdb has only the in-frame clones, and not every one. Here the sample spans about 210,000 clones, about 85% being singletons. The sample was PBMCs. The receptors originated from a girl aged 2 to 9 in good health and CMV-seronegative.

The chain is built from TRBV6-1 and TRBJ1-2; 11 bases align to TRBD1. This CDR3 has 14 amino acids. Germline lookup yields CDR1 MNHNS and CDR2 SASEGT. V dropped 5 bases and J dropped 5; count of bases not matched to a gene: 4. The CDR3 is CASSLRDRGYGYTF. CDR3 in DNA: TGTGCCAGCAGTCTCCGGGACAGGGGGTATGGCTACACCTTC.

This chain uses TRBV27 with TRBJ2-3, with 7 bases matching TRBD2. V lost 0 bases and J lost 2; bases outside the gene matches: 8. Germline-derived CDR1 and CDR2 are MNHEY and SMNVEV (reference sequence). The CDR3 loop spans 17 amino acids. The DNA for the CDR3 is TGTGCCAGCAGTTTATCGAACGGGAGGCCCCACACAGATACGCAGTATTTT. This encodes CASSLSNGRPHTDTQYF.

J is TRBJ2-3 and V is TRBV6-1; D uncertain. V was shortened by 7 bases and J by 5 bases, with 19 bases between the two germline ends. Germline V gene sequence: CDR1 MNHNS, CDR2 SASEGT. The length of the CDR3 is 15 residues. Written as DNA, the CDR3 is TGTGCCAGCAAAGTAACTCCCCCCACCGTAGATACGCAGTATTTT. It translates to CASKVTPPTVDTQYF.

This chain links TRBV27 with TRBJ1-5, with D tentatively TRBD1 (6 bases). Germline CDR1 reads MNHEY; CDR2 reads SMNVEV (reference sequence). This CDR3 is built from 13 residues. The V gene lost 7 bases and the J gene lost 2 bases, with 9 bases spanning the gap. In DNA, the CDR3 is TGTGCCAGCACATCAGGGGGCAATCAGCCCCAGCATTTT. It specifies CASTSGGNQPQHF.

V usage is TRBV6-1 and J usage is TRBJ1-2; D possibly corresponds to TRBD1 (5 bases). The CDR3 has 15 amino acids. Germline CDR1 MNHNS, CDR2 SASEGT. Trimming left V 0 bases short and J 3 bases short, with 11 bases between. CDR3 in amino acids: CASSEAGRGDYGYTF. CDR3 nucleotides: TGTGCCAGCAGTGAAGCCGGCCGGGGGGACTATGGCTACACCTTC.

The chain links TRBV6-1 to TRBJ1-5; D is ambiguous. The CDR3 is made up of 13 amino acids. The germline CDR1 and CDR2 sequences are MNHNS and SASEGT. V was trimmed by 2 bases and J by 0 bases, leaving 2 bases between them. The CDR3 sequence is CASSEYSNQPQHF. In nucleotides, the CDR3 is TGTGCCAGCAGTGAATATAGCAATCAGCCCCAGCATTTT.

V usage is TRBV7-6 and J usage is TRBJ2-5; tentatively, D is TRBD2 (7 bases). Per the germline V gene, CDR1 is SGHVS and CDR2 is FNYEAQ. The CDR3 covers 15 residues. The ends were cut back, 3 bases at V and 1 base at J, with 12 bases in the middle. CDR3 sequence reads: CASSFFAGAQETQYF. The CDR3, as DNA: TGTGCCAGCAGCTTTTTTGCGGGGGCCCAAGAGACCCAGTACTTC.

The table lists this clone with a few counts. This chain uses TRBV18 with TRBJ1-1; D uncertain. Looked up from germline, CDR1 is KGHSH and CDR2 is LQKENI. V dropped 5 bases and J dropped 0 bases, with 10 bases sitting between them. This CDR3 has 14 residues. This chain's CDR3 is CASSFPTLNTEAFF. CDR3 bases: TGTGCCAGCTCATTCCCTACCTTGAACACTGAAGCTTTCTTT.

The genes are TRBV9 and TRBJ2-7; TRBD1 is a possible D gene (6 bases). The germline V and J ends were trimmed by 2 bases and 5 bases, with 14 bases remaining between them. The CDR3 totals 14 residues. The germline CDR1 and CDR2 sequences are SGDLS and YYNGEE. As DNA, the CDR3 is TGTGCCAGCAGCGTCACCGGGACAACAAACGAGCAGTACTTC. Its protein is CASSVTGTTNEQYF.

This sequence joins TRBV2 and TRBJ1-5, with D unresolved. Germline CDR1 SNHLY, CDR2 FYNNEI. V lost 6 bases and J lost 0, with 12 bases in between. This CDR3 comprises 15 residues. In DNA form, the CDR3 reads TGTGCCAGCAGGCCCCGGCGGGATAGCAATCAGCCCCAGCATTTT. Translation: CASRPRRDSNQPQHF.

This clone was seen just once. The chain couples TRBV7-9 to TRBJ1-1, with TRBD1 matching 7 bases. V was clipped by 4 bases and J by 10 bases; unmatched bases: 6. The CDR3 loop spans 12 amino acids. Germline V gives CDR1 SEHNR, CDR2 FQNEAQ (reference sequence). CDR3 coding DNA: TGTGCCAGCAGCTCCACAGGGACAGTAGCTTTCTTT. Its protein is CASSSTGTVAFF.

This chain uses TRBV5-1 with TRBJ1-2; possible D gene TRBD1, 5 bases. This CDR3 has 16 amino acids. Germline CDR1 is SGHRS and CDR2 is YFSETQ. V gave up 2 bases and J gave up 5 bases, with 19 bases separating them. The CDR3 loop reads CASSLRGHAQAYGYTF. The CDR3, as DNA: TGCGCCAGCAGCTTAAGAGGACATGCCCAGGCGTATGGCTACACCTTC.

The chain joins TRBV2 to TRBJ2-3; D is unresolved. Germline CDR1 reads SNHLY; CDR2 reads FYNNEI. This CDR3 has 12 amino acids. The V and J ends lost 5 bases and 2 bases respectively, with 5 bases between them. This CDR3 reads CASSPITDTQYF. The CDR3 bases are TGTGCCAGCAGTCCTATCACAGATACGCAGTATTTT.

The V and J genes are TRBV5-4 and TRBJ2-5; D not certain. V was shortened by 4 bases and J by 0 bases, with 10 bases between the two germline ends. The CDR3 consists of 14 residues. Germline V gives CDR1 SGHNT, CDR2 YYREEE (reference sequence). The CDR3, as DNA: TGTGCCAGCAGCCCAGATTCGTACCAAGAGACCCAGTACTTC. This codes for CASSPDSYQETQYF.

The chain is built from TRBV9 and TRBJ2-3; TRBD2 matches at 7 bases. CDR1 is SGDLS and CDR2 is YYNGEE in the germline V gene. The CDR3 covers 17 residues. The trim removed 1 base at V and 3 bases at J, leaving 11 bases unmatched. CDR3 in amino acids: CASSVPPLAEGTDTQYF. CDR3 sequence (DNA): TGTGCCAGCAGCGTACCCCCCCTAGCGGAGGGGACAGATACGCAGTATTTT.

The chain uses TRBV7-2 and TRBJ2-7; 9 bases fit TRBD1. The CDR3 sequence is 16 residues long. The germline CDR1 and CDR2 sequences are SGHTA and FQGNSA. V lost 5 bases to trimming and J lost 3 bases; unmatched junction nucleotides: 11. This CDR3 reads CASSVTSLTGGYEQYF. The CDR3 nucleotides read TGTGCCAGCAGCGTGACTTCGTTGACAGGGGGCTACGAGCAGTACTTC.

This rearrangement joins TRBV4-1 to TRBJ2-3, with a possible D match to TRBD2 (6 bases). V lost 3 bases, J lost 0 bases, and 10 bases lay in between. The germline V gene encodes CDR1 MGHRA and CDR2 YSYEKL. This CDR3 has 15 residues. In DNA, the CDR3 is TGCGCCAGCAGCCATTTTCGGGGGAGCACAGATACGCAGTATTTT. It codes for CASSHFRGSTDTQYF.

This CDR3 is CASSLAPGTACNEQFF. DNA of the CDR3: TGTGCCAGCAGCTTGGCCCCCGGGACTGCGTGCAATGAGCAGTTCTTC. V usage is TRBV5-4 and J usage is TRBJ2-1, with D tentatively TRBD2 (6 bases). V was clipped by 0 bases and J by 6 bases, with 16 bases between them. CDR3 length: 16 amino acids. Germline assignment: CDR1 SGHNT and CDR2 YYREEE (reference sequence).

The chain combines TRBV30 with TRBJ1-1, with D unclear. V dropped 8 bases and J dropped 0 bases, with 16 bases sitting between them. There are 14 residues in the CDR3. Germline loops: CDR1 GTSNPN, CDR2 SVGIG (reference sequence). CDR3 amino acids: CAQTVSSLNTEAFF. The CDR3 nucleotides are TGTGCCCAAACAGTATCCTCATTGAACACTGAAGCTTTCTTT. The full variable domain, its missing parts supplied by reference TRBV30 and TRBJ1-1, is SQTIHQWPATLVQPVGSPLSLECTVEGTSNPNLYWYRQAAGRGLQLLFYSVGIGQISSEVPQNLSASRPQDRQFILSSKKLLLSDSGFYLCAQTVSSLNTEAFFGQGTRLTVV.

This chain links TRBV27 with TRBJ1-5; D is uncertain. Germline CDR1 reads MNHEY; CDR2 reads SMNVEV (reference sequence). The ends were cut back, 3 bases at V and 7 bases at J, with 10 bases in the middle. The CDR3 loop spans 13 amino acids. Written as DNA, the CDR3 is TGTGCCAGCAGTTTTAGTGGTCTACAGCCCCAGCATTTT. Its protein is CASSFSGLQPQHF.

Only one count was recorded for this clone. The chain employs TRBV4-2 and TRBJ2-5, with TRBD1 matching 10 bases. CDR1 and CDR2 from the germline V gene are LGHNA and YNFKEQ. This CDR3 region has 16 residues. V shed 1 base and J 5 bases; nucleotides not matched to a gene: 7. CDR3 protein: CASSQAGQGPPETQYF. Here the CDR3 DNA reads TGTGCCAGCAGCCAAGCGGGACAGGGGCCTCCGGAGACCCAGTACTTC.

The chain is built from TRBV29-1 and TRBJ1-1, with 7 bases identical to TRBD1. This CDR3 is 14 amino acids long. Losses at the gene ends were 6 bases for V and 1 base for J; bases not matched to a gene: 8. Germline V gene data show CDR1 as SQVTM and CDR2 as ANQGSEA. The CDR3 region has the DNA TGCAGCGTGGCACCAGGGACAGCGAACACTGAAGCTTTCTTT. Translating it yields CSVAPGTANTEAFF.

This clone was detected only a few times. V and J are TRBV27 and TRBJ1-2; D is possibly TRBD1 (5 bases). The CDR3 sequence is 14 residues long. Trimming removed 6 bases at V and 2 bases at J, with 13 bases between. The germline V gene has CDR1 MNHEY and CDR2 SMNVEV (reference sequence). CDR3 sequence: CASSLGVGNYGYTF. The CDR3 nucleotides read TGTGCCAGCAGCCTAGGGGTTGGGAACTATGGCTACACCTTC.

V usage is TRBV6-1 and J usage is TRBJ1-6; 9 bases map to TRBD1. V dropped 7 bases and J dropped 6; count of bases not matched to a gene: 4. The CDR3 is made up of 14 amino acids. Germline V gives CDR1 MNHNS, CDR2 SASEGT. The CDR3 reads CASIETGGNSPLHF. The CDR3 coding sequence is TGTGCCAGCATTGAGACAGGGGGTAATTCACCCCTCCACTTT.

Notes on this clone: Sequence at one end of the junction differs from germline and may be a read error. The chain joins TRBV7-2 to TRBJ2-7; 13 nucleotides align to TRBD2. Germline lookup yields CDR1 SGHTA and CDR2 FQGNSA. The CDR3 runs 15 residues. This chain's CDR3 is CASSVLAGGPGEQCF. CDR3 nucleotides: TGTGCCAGCAGCGTACTAGCGGGAGGGCCGGGGGAGCAGTGCTTC.

The genes are TRBV18 and TRBJ2-1, with 12 bases aligning to TRBD2. The ends lost 5 bases at V and 4 bases at J; junction bases unmatched: 9. The CDR3 is made up of 17 amino acids. CDR1 and CDR2 from the germline V gene are KGHSH and LQKENI. This CDR3 is CASSTRLAGDSYNEQFF. In nucleotides, the CDR3 is TGTGCCAGCTCAACACGACTAGCGGGGGATTCTTACAATGAGCAGTTCTTC. Combining the CDR3 with reference TRBV18 and TRBJ2-1 gives the whole variable domain NAGVMQNPRHLVRRRGQEARLRCSPMKGHSHVYWYRQLPEEGLKFMVYLQKENIIDESGMPKERFSAEFPKEGPSILRIQQVVRGDSAAYFCASSTRLAGDSYNEQFFGPGTRLTVL.

The chain links TRBV4-2 to TRBJ1-3, with D uncertain. The CDR3 has 13 residues. Germline-derived CDR1 and CDR2 are LGHNA and YNFKEQ. V was pared by 1 base and J by 4 bases, with 5 bases between. CDR3 coding DNA: TGTGCCAGCAGCCAAGTATCGGGAAACACCATATATTTT. Translation gives CASSQVSGNTIYF.